This record concerns one T cell receptor beta chain sequence. Its target is unknown. This entry comes from a study of post-analysis software for immune sequencing data. Overall study findings and caveats: Controls showed lower frequencies than patients for a few TRBV segments, and TRBV5-6, TRBV5-1 and TRBV20-1 were among these.

V lost 5 bases to trimming and J lost 1 base, with 23 bases between them. The CDR3 covers 18 residues. The germline V gene has CDR1 SEHNR and CDR2 FQNEAQ (reference sequence). The TCR beta cDNA libraries contained unique molecular identifiers. TCRdb redid the calling of the PCR reads with MiXCR, one entry per CDR3 protein. The repertoire consists of under 900,000 distinct CDR3 sequences, with around 50% occurring once and the leading ten covering 4.6%. This TCR was recovered from a girl under 18 with multiple sclerosis. The sample taken for sequencing was blood. J is TRBJ1-2 and V is TRBV7-9; no firm D call. The CDR3 DNA reads TGTGCCAGCAGCAACTGGCGGGGAGGGAGGTTAATTAACTATGGCTACACCTTC. As protein: CASSNWRGGRLINYGYTF.